This record concerns one T cell receptor beta chain sequence. In germline, CDR1 is MNHNS, CDR2 SASEGT. The CDR3 is made up of 17 amino acids. J was trimmed by 4 bases and V by 4 bases; bases with no gene match: 11. This record comes from a study of blood T cell repertoires in COVID-19. Study overall: Whether acute or convalescent, the COVID-19 samples came from the United States, Italy and Spain. In each case, the material was cDNA or gDNA derived from T cells, B-cell-depleted T cells, or PBMCs.

Authors' data handling: It was from reference gene primer amplification that nucleated cell counts were estimated. TCRdb's table, derived via immunoSEQ multiplex PCR, lists solely in-frame clones and lacks some. Clonal size and the V and J genes are those of that table, whereas D and trimming came from the DNA. The data show roughly 180,000 clones, with more than 80% seen just once and approximately 10% held by the top ten. This receptor was obtained from a woman aged 40 to 49 with COVID-19, enrolled during active disease. The chain has TRBV6-1 and TRBJ2-5; 11 nucleotides line up with TRBD2. The sample taken for sequencing was peripheral blood. CDR3 sequence (DNA): TGTGCCAGCAGTGTATCTAGCGGGAGGCCCTCAGGAGAGACCCAGTACTTC. Its translation is CASSVSSGRPSGETQYF.